The 11 T cell receptor beta chains presented below share a single source sample, sequenced in a study of blood T cell repertoires in COVID-19 (dated by TCRdb to the early 2020s). Library construction relied on the immunoSEQ multiplex PCR assay. TCRdb limited this immuneACCESS table to in-frame rearrangements with V and J called. A share of clones is missing; checked studies link under half to unresolved V genes, and the rest is unexplained. The sample includes 140,000 to 150,000 clones, with about 86% observed a single time. The ten largest clones capture 7.5% to 9% of the sample. The sample consisted of peripheral blood. All receptors come from a human donor in a cohort sampled during active COVID-19.

The V gene is TRBV27, the J gene TRBJ2-7; D call uncertain. The ends were cut back, 3 bases at V and 0 bases at J, with 12 bases in the middle. This CDR3 contains 15 residues. The V gene's germline CDR1 is MNHEY and CDR2 SMNVEV (reference sequence). DNA for the CDR3: TGTGCCAGCAGTTTTGTAGGCGGAAGCTCCTACGAGCAGTACTTC. It encodes CASSFVGGSSYEQYF.

This sequence joins TRBV5-5 and TRBJ1-4; possibly TRBD1 for D (5 bases). Germline CDR1 SGHKS, CDR2 YYEKEE (reference sequence). CDR3 size: 18 residues. The V and J ends lost 0 bases and 4 bases respectively, with 19 bases between them. CDR3 bases: TGTGCCAGCAGCTTGGGATTTCCTACAGGACGCCTTAATGAAAAACTGTTTTTT. Translating it yields CASSLGFPTGRLNEKLFF.

This chain uses TRBV7-2 with TRBJ2-2, with 14 positions matching TRBD2. The CDR3 sequence is 17 residues long. From germline, CDR1 is SGHTA and CDR2 FQGNSA. J lost 7 bases, V lost 6 bases, and 10 bases had no gene match. The CDR3 nucleotides are TGTGCCAGCAGAGCGGGACTAGCGGGAGCGCGGGGCGGGGAGCTGTTTTTT. The encoded protein is CASRAGLAGARGGELFF. The whole variable domain, remainder taken from reference TRBV7-2 and TRBJ2-2, is GAGVSQSPSNKVTEKGKDVELRCDPISGHTALYWYRQSLGQGLEFLIYFQGNSAPDKSGLPSDRFSAERTGGSVSTLTIQRTQQEDSAVYLCASRAGLAGARGGELFFGEGSRLTVL.

The chain employs TRBV28 and TRBJ2-7; 12 bases agree with TRBD1. V lost 9 bases and J lost 1; bases outside the gene matches: 7. Per the germline V gene, CDR1 is MDHEN and CDR2 is SYDVKM. CDR3 size: 15 residues. The CDR3 loop is CASGTGGLLSYEQYF. DNA of the CDR3: TGTGCCAGTGGGACAGGGGGCCTCTTGTCCTACGAGCAGTACTTC.

This CDR3 is CASSPQGTVRPYEQYF. For the CDR3, the DNA is TGCGCCAGCAGCCCCCAAGGGACTGTCCGCCCCTACGAGCAGTACTTC. This rearrangement joins TRBV5-1 to TRBJ2-7; tentatively, D is TRBD2 (6 bases). CDR1 is SGHRS, CDR2 YFSETQ, per germline. V was shortened by 4 bases and J by 2 bases, with 19 bases between the two germline ends. The CDR3 is 16 residues long.

V and J are TRBV28 and TRBJ2-7; 7 positions match TRBD2. Germline values: CDR1 MDHEN, CDR2 SYDVKM. Trimming took 7 bases from V and 0 from J; bases not matched to a gene: 15. This CDR3 spans 17 amino acids. The CDR3 bases are TGTGCCAGCAATCCACCCTCGGGAGGCCGACTCTCCTACGAGCAGTACTTC. Its protein is CASNPPSGGRLSYEQYF.

This chain joins TRBV7-2 and TRBJ1-5, with a weak D call TRBD1 (5 bases). This CDR3 has 15 amino acids. Per the germline V gene, CDR1 is SGHTA and CDR2 is FQGNSA. Deletions cut 1 base from V and 1 base from J, with 8 bases between. CDR3 sequence: CASSLEGPSNQPQHF. The DNA of the CDR3 is TGTGCCAGCAGCTTAGAGGGGCCAAGCAATCAGCCCCAGCATTTT.

The chain employs TRBV9 and TRBJ2-6; D might be TRBD1 (6 bases). The CDR3 is 17 residues long. V was pared by 4 bases and J by 0 bases, with 14 bases between. Germline V gene lookup returns CDR1 SGDLS and CDR2 YYNGEE. The CDR3, as DNA: TGTGCCAGCAGCTTAGCACAGGGTAGCTCTGGGGCCAACGTCCTGACTTTC. Its protein product is CASSLAQGSSGANVLTF.

This chain links TRBV9 with TRBJ2-5, with TRBD2 matching 8 bases. Per the germline V gene, CDR1 is SGDLS and CDR2 is YYNGEE. This CDR3 has 16 amino acids. V shed 0 bases and J 6 bases; nucleotides not matched to a gene: 10. The CDR3 DNA reads as TGTGCCAGCAGCGTAGGTATCCAGCGGGAGACGAAGACCCAGTACTTC. Encoded protein: CASSVGIQRETKTQYF. Full variable domain (missing parts from reference TRBV9 and TRBJ2-5): DSGVTQTPKHLITATGQRVTLRCSPRSGDLSVYWYQQSLDQGLQFLIQYYNGEERAKGNILERFSAQQFPDLHSELNLSSLELGDSALYFCASSVGIQRETKTQYFGPGTRLLVL.

This chain joins TRBV6-5 and TRBJ1-3, with D perhaps TRBD1 (5 bases). This CDR3 has 13 amino acids. V was clipped by 4 bases and J by 7 bases, with 11 bases between them. Germline CDR1 is MNHEY and CDR2 is SVGAGI. The CDR3, as DNA: TGTGCCAGCAGTTTGTCGGGGGGTAACACCATATATTTT. Amino acid sequence: CASSLSGGNTIYF.

This clone was counted only a few times. The chain recombines TRBV11-1 with TRBJ2-1, with a tentative D call TRBD2 (6 bases). The CDR3 covers 14 residues. Per the germline V gene, CDR1 is SGHAT and CDR2 is FQDESV (reference sequence). Trimming removed 3 bases from V and 10 bases from J, with 16 bases in between. CDR3 sequence reads: CASSFSHRLAEQFF. The CDR3 nucleotides read TGTGCCAGCAGCTTTAGCCACCGCCTAGCGGAGCAGTTCTTC.